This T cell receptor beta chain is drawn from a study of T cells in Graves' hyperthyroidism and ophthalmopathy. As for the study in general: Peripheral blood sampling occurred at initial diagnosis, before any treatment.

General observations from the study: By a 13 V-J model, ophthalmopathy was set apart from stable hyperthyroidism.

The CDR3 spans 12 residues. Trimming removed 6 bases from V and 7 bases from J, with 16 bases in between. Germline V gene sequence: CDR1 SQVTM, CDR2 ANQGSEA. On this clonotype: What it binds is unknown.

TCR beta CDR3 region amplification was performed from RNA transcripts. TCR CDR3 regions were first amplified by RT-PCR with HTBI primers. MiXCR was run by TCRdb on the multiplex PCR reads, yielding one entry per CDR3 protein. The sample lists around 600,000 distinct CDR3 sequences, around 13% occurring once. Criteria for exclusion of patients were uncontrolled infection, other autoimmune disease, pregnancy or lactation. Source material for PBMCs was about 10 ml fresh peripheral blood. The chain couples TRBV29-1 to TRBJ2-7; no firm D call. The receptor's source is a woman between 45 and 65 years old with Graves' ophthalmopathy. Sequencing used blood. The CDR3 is CSVKHPVGEQYF. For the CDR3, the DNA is TGCAGCGTCAAGCATCCGGTGGGGGAGCAGTACTTC.